This T cell receptor beta chain appears in the sequencing data of a study of cytomegalovirus exposure and HLA in healthy donors. The junction had 8 bases not matched to a gene; V was cut back by 6 bases and J by 2 bases. Germline CDR1 is LGHNT and CDR2 is FRNRAP. This CDR3 spans 17 amino acids. The PCR made use of 60 Vbeta and 13 Jbeta primers. Assay used: immunoSEQ multiplex PCR; TCRdb lists only in-frame clones, some missing. The sample lists over 85,000 clones, under 85% occurring once. The source of this sequence is a man aged 25-45 years in good health and CMV-seropositive. This chain uses TRBV12-5 with TRBJ2-7; 15 positions agree with TRBD2. The source material was PBMCs. The CDR3, as DNA: TGTGCTAGTGGCCGCCTTGGACTAGCGGGGGGGCCCTACGAGCAGTACTTC. This translates into CASGRLGLAGGPYEQYF.